What follows describes a single TCR beta chain. Alongside a J-beta primer mix, a sample-barcoded 5' primer served in a second PCR lasting about 7 to 11 cycles. TCRdb analysed the 5' RACE reads with MiXCR anew, one entry per CDR3 protein. The sample has fewer than 2,000,000 distinct CDR3 sequences; around 42% are singletons. This sample was taken from a study of blood T cells in healthy people across ages. Per sample, a minimum of 6 million PBMCs were isolated. This CDR3 is 18 amino acids long. The J segment lost 6 bases and the V segment lost 2 bases, leaving 15 bases of the junction unmatched. CDR1 is SGHTA, CDR2 FQGNSA, per germline.

The sequenced sample consisted of blood. This sequence was found in a human donor in good health. The chain combines TRBV7-2 with TRBJ2-3, with TRBD2 identical over 9 bases. Here the CDR3 DNA reads TGTGCCAGCAGCTTATTGGCGGGGGGGCTTTCCCTCCCGGATACGCAGTATTTT. It encodes CASSLLAGGLSLPDTQYF. Supplemented by reference TRBV7-2 and TRBJ2-3, the full variable domain reads GAGVSQSPSNKVTEKGKDVELRCDPISGHTALYWYRQSLGQGLEFLIYFQGNSAPDKSGLPSDRFSAERTGGSVSTLTIQRTQQEDSAVYLCASSLLAGGLSLPDTQYFGPGTRLTVL.